Reported below is one T cell receptor (beta chain). Its antigen remains unidentified. With a much larger clone just one base away, this may be a read error. Amplification of TCR alpha and beta CDR3 regions from RNA used iRepertoire nested multiplex PCR. Via MiXCR, TCRdb re-called the multiplex PCR reads, giving one row per CDR3 protein. The data contain 300,000 to 450,000 distinct CDR3 sequences, 41% of them seen just once; the ten biggest clones take up more than 10%. This specimen comes from a study of glioma-infiltrating T cells. Study-wide context: WHO grade II oligodendrogliomas or astrocytomas, plus non-recurrent WHO grade IV glioblastomas, were sampled. Findings and limits, study-wide: Only very few CDR3 sequences appeared in both tissue and blood. Non-neoplastic patients had below-expected tissue-blood divergence, while all gliomas exceeded expectation. Patients with low tissue-blood divergence carried a signature set of shared blood CDR3 motifs.

The sequenced material came from glioma tissue, nonneoplastic brain tissue, or PBMCs (not recorded which). The receptor's source is a human donor with low-grade glioma or glioblastoma, undergoing nonglioma brain surgery, or in good health (not recorded which).

The CDR3 coding sequence is TGTGCCAGCCCACCGGGGCACCGCCAAGAGACCCAGTACTTC. Its protein is CASPPGHRQETQYF. This chain connects TRBV18 to TRBJ2-5, with D perhaps being TRBD1 or TRBD2 (5 bases each). CDR1 is KGHSH and CDR2 is LQKENI in the germline V gene. The CDR3 consists of 14 residues.